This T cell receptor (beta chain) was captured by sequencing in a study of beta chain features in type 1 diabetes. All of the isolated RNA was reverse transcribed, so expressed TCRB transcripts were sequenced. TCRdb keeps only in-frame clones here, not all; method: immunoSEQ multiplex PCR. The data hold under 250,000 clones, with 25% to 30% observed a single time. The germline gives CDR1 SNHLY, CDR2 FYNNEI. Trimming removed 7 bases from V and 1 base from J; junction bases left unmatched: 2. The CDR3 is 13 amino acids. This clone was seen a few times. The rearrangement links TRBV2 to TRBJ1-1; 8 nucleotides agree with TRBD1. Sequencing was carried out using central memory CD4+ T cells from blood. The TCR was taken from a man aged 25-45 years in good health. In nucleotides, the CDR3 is TGTGCCAGCACACAGGGGGAGAACACTGAAGCTTTCTTT. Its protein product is CASTQGENTEAFF.